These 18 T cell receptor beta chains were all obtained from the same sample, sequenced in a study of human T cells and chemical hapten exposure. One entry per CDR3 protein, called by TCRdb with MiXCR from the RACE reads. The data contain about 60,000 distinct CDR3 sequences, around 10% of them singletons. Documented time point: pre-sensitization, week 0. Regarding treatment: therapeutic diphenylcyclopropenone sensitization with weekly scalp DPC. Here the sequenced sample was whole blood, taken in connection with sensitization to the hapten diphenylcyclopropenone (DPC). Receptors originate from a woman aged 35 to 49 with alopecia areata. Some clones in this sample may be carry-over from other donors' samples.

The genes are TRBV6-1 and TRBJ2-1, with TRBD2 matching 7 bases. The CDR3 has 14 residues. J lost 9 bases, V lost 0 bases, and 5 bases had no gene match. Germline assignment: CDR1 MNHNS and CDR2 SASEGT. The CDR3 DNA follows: TGTGCCAGCAGTGAAGCGGTATTAGCGGGTGAGCAGTTCTTC. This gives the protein CASSEAVLAGEQFF.

CDR3: CASSSGLAGAADTQYF. In nucleotides, the CDR3 is TGTGCCAGCAGTAGCGGACTAGCGGGAGCGGCAGATACGCAGTATTTT. This chain joins TRBV6-2 or TRBV6-3 and TRBJ2-3; 13 bases match TRBD2. V trimming: 5 bases; J trimming: 4 bases; junction bases outside the gene matches: 6. The CDR3 spans 16 residues. CDR1 and CDR2 from the germline V gene are MNHEY and SVGEGT.

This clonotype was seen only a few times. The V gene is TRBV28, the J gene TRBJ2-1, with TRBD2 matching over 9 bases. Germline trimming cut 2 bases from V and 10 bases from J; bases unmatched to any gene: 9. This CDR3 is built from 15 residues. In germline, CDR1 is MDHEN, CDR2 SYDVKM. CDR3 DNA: TGTGCCAGCAGTTTAGGTGGTAGCGGGAGCGGGGAGCAGTTCTTC. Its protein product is CASSLGGSGSGEQFF.

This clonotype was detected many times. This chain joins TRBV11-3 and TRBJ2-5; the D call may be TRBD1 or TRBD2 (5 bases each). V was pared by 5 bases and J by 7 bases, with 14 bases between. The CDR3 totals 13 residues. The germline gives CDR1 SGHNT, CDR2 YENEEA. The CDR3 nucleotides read TGTGCCAGCAGCCGGGACGCCGCGGGGACCCAGTACTTC. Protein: CASSRDAAGTQYF. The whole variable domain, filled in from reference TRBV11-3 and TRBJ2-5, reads EAGVVQSPRYKIIEKKQPVAFWCNPISGHNTLYWYLQNLGQGPELLIRYENEEAVDDSQLPKDRFSAERLKGVDSTLKIQPAELGDSAVYLCASSRDAAGTQYFGPGTRLLVL.

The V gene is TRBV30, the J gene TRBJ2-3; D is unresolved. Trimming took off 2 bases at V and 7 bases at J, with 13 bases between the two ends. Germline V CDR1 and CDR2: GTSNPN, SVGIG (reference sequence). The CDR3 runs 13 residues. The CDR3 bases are TGTGCCTGGAGTCTCCCACCATACTATACGCAGTATTTT. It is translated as CAWSLPPYYTQYF.

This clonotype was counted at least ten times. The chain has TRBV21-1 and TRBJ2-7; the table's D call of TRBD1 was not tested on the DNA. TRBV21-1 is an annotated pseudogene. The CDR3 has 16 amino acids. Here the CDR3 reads CASSNLRDRPPYEQYF. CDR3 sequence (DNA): TGTGCCAGCAGCAACTTAAGGGACCGGCCACCCTACGAGCAGTACTTC.

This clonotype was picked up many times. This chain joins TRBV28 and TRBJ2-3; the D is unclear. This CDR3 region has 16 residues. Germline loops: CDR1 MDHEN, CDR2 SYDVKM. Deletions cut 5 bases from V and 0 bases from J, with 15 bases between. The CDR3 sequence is CASSPLERYSTDTQYF. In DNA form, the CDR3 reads TGTGCCAGCAGTCCCCTAGAGCGTTATAGCACAGATACGCAGTATTTT.

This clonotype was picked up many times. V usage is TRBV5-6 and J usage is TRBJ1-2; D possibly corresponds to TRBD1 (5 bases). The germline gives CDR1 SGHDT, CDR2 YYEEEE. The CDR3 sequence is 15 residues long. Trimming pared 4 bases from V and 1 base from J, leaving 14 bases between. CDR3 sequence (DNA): TGTGCCAGCAGCCCCCCTGGCAGGGTTAACTATGGCTACACCTTC. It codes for CASSPPGRVNYGYTF.

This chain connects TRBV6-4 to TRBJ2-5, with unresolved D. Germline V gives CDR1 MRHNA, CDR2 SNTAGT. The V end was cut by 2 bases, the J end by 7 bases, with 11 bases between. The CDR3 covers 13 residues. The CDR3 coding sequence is TGTGCCAGCAGTGACGACGGCGATGGGACCCAGTACTTC. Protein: CASSDDGDGTQYF.

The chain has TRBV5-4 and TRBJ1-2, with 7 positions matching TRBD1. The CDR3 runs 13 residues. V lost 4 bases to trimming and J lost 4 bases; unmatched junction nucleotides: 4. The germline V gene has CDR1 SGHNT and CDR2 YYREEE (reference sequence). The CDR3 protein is CASSQGGPYGYTF. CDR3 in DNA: TGTGCCAGCAGCCAGGGGGGGCCCTATGGCTACACCTTC.

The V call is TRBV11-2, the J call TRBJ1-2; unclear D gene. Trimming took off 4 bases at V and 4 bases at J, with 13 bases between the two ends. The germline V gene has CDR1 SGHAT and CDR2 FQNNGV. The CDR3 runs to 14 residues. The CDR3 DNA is TGTGCCAGCAGCTCCGGACGGATGGGCTATGGCTACACCTTC. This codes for CASSSGRMGYGYTF.

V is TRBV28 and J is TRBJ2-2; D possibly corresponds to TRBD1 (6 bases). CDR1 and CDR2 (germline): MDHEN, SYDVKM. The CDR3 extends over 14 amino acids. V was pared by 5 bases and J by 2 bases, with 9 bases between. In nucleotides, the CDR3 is TGTGCCAGCAGTCCAGGGGATAACACCGGGGAGCTGTTTTTT. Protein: CASSPGDNTGELFF.

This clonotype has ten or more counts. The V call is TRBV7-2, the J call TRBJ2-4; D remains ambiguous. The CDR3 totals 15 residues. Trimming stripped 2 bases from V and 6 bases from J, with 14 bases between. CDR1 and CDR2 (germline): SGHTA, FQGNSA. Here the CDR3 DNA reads TGTGCCAGCAGCTTATTCGGGCAGAATACAAACATTCAGTACTTC. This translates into CASSLFGQNTNIQYF.

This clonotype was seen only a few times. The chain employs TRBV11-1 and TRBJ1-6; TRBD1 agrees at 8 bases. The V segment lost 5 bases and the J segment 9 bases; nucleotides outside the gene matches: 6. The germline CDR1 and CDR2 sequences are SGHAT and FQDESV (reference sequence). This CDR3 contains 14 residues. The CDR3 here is CASSATGAGSPLHF. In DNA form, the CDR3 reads TGTGCCAGCAGCGCGACAGGGGCGGGTTCACCCCTCCACTTT.

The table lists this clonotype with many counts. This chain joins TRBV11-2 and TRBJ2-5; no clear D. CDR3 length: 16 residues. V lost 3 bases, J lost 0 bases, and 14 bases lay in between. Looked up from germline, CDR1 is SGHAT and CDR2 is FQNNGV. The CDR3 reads CASSFLYSDYQETQYF. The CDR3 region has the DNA TGTGCCAGCAGCTTTTTATACAGTGACTACCAAGAGACCCAGTACTTC.

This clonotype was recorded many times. Here the CDR3 DNA reads TGTGCCAGCAGTTCCCGGGCGTATGGCTACACCTTC. It codes for CASSSRAYGYTF. V and J are TRBV6-2 or TRBV6-3 and TRBJ1-2; D gene ambiguous. Germline V CDR1 and CDR2: MNHEY, SVGEGT. CDR3 size: 12 residues. Deletions cut 4 bases from V and 5 bases from J, with 8 bases between.

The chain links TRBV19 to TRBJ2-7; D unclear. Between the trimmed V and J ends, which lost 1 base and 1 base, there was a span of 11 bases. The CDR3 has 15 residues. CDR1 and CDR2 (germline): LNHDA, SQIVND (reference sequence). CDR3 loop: CASSIGRRISYEQYF. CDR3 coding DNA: TGTGCCAGTAGTATAGGACGCAGGATTTCCTACGAGCAGTACTTC.

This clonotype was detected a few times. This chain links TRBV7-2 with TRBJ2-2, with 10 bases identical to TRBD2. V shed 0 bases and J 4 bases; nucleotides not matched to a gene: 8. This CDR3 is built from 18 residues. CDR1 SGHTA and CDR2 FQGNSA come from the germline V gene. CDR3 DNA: TGTGCCAGCAGCTTAGCTGCTAGCGGGGGCCCGAGCACCGGGGAGCTGTTTTTT. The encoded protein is CASSLAASGGPSTGELFF. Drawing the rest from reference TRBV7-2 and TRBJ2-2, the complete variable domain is GAGVSQSPSNKVTEKGKDVELRCDPISGHTALYWYRQSLGQGLEFLIYFQGNSAPDKSGLPSDRFSAERTGGSVSTLTIQRTQQEDSAVYLCASSLAASGGPSTGELFFGEGSRLTVL.